This T cell receptor (beta chain) was identified during a study of cytomegalovirus exposure and HLA in healthy donors. The PCR employed 60 Vbeta primers together with 13 Jbeta primers. TCRdb's table, derived via immunoSEQ multiplex PCR, lists solely in-frame clones and lacks some. The sample yields hundreds of thousands of clones, 80% to 90% seen once. V was pared by 4 bases and J by 2 bases, with 18 bases between. The CDR3 has 17 residues. Germline-derived CDR1 and CDR2 are SGHRS and YFSETQ. With regard to this clone: What it binds is unknown.

Whole-study results and caveats: Published work reported that the classifier diagnosed cytomegalovirus status with high specificity and sensitivity.

This chain joins TRBV5-1 and TRBJ2-2; tentatively, D is TRBD2 (6 bases). This sequence originates from a woman younger than 35 in good health and CMV-seronegative. Sequencing input: PBMCs. CDR3 in DNA: TGCGCCAGCAGCCCCGGCTGGGGGGTTAGCAACACCGGGGAGCTGTTTTTT. Protein sequence: CASSPGWGVSNTGELFF.